The entry below describes one TCR beta chain. Its antigen remains unknown. The sample belongs to a study of OX40 agonist ivuxolimab in advanced cancers. About the study: Ivuxolimab is an agonistic anti-OX40 (CD134) antibody, and patients were treated with it. The study's findings and limits: There were, on average, more expanded clones in CD8+ T cells than in CD4+. With doses of 0.1 to 3.0 mg/kg, CD4+ and CD8+ blood T cells had undergone clonal expansion by week 6.

Germline-derived CDR1 and CDR2 are LNHDA and SQIVND (reference sequence). The CDR3 has 15 amino acids. V was cut by 5 bases and J by 1 base, with 14 bases left in between. Only in-frame clones appear in the TCRdb table, and some are missing; sequencing was by immunoSEQ multiplex PCR. Seen here are fewer than 85,000 clones, over 75% observed once, and the top ten hold 0.5% to 0.6%. The material sequenced was CD4+ or CD8+ T cells sorted from blood, taken in a trial of the OX40 agonist ivuxolimab. The clonotype was recovered from an adult with an advanced solid tumor such as melanoma, head and neck, liver or kidney cancer. J is TRBJ1-1 and V is TRBV19; possible D gene TRBD1, 5 bases. The DNA for the CDR3 is TGTGCCAGTAGTCTCGGGACGGTGGAGAACACTGAAGCTTTCTTT. This codes for CASSLGTVENTEAFF.